The 10 T cell receptor beta chains below come from one sample, sequenced in a study of control samples from healthy donors and cancer patients. Sequencing was performed with immunoSEQ multiplex PCR; in TCRdb, only in-frame clones are kept and a portion is missing. The sample has roughly 70,000 clones, under 90% seen once; the top ten hold around 30%. The sample consisted of blood. These TCRs come from a man in his forties or fifties in good health.

The chain couples TRBV11-3 to TRBJ2-7; no clear D gene. There are 11 residues in the CDR3. The germline CDR1 and CDR2 sequences are SGHNT and YENEEA. The V end lost 2 bases, the J end lost 3 bases, and 2 bases lay between the germline ends. CDR3: CASSLHYEQYF. CDR3 nucleotides: TGTGCCAGCAGCTTACACTACGAGCAGTACTTC.

This sequence joins TRBV27 and TRBJ2-3; D unresolved. Trimming took 6 bases from V and 7 from J, leaving 8 bases between them. There are 11 residues in the CDR3. Germline values: CDR1 MNHEY, CDR2 SMNVEV (reference sequence). The CDR3 sequence: CASRTGHTQYF. CDR3 nucleotides: TGTGCCAGCAGGACCGGACATACGCAGTATTTT.

The V and J genes are TRBV7-6 and TRBJ1-1; 11 bases fit TRBD1. The CDR3 is 15 amino acids. With V trimmed by 5 bases and J by 4 bases, 6 bases remained unmatched. CDR1 and CDR2 (germline): SGHVS, FNYEAQ. The CDR3 sequence: CASSPRTGGGTEAFF. The CDR3 DNA is TGTGCCAGCAGCCCAAGGACAGGGGGCGGCACTGAAGCTTTCTTT.

This clone has only a few counts. The chain joins TRBV19 to TRBJ1-1; 8 bases line up with TRBD1. Germline V gives CDR1 LNHDA, CDR2 SQIVND (reference sequence). There are 16 residues in the CDR3. V was pared by 5 bases and J by 4 bases, with 12 bases of the junction left unmatched. CDR3 DNA: TGTGCCAGTAGTTTTCGACAGGGGAGACTTCCCACTGAAGCTTTCTTT. Protein product: CASSFRQGRLPTEAFF.

Only one count was recorded for this clone. Other nucleotide sequences from this sample produce the same CDR3. The rearrangement links TRBV5-4 to TRBJ2-6; D unclear. V gave up 2 bases and J gave up 1 base, with 4 bases separating them. This CDR3 region has 14 residues. Germline V gene sequence: CDR1 SGHNT, CDR2 YYREEE (reference sequence). As DNA, the CDR3 is TGTGCCAGCAGCTTAGGATCTGGGGCCAACGTCCTGACTTTC. This encodes CASSLGSGANVLTF.

The V gene is TRBV5-4, the J gene TRBJ1-6; no clear D gene. V lost 5 bases to trimming and J lost 0 bases, with 9 bases between them. CDR3 length: 15 residues. Germline CDR1 reads SGHNT; CDR2 reads YYREEE (reference sequence). Here the CDR3 DNA reads TGTGCCAGCAGATTAAAGAGCTCCTATAATTCACCCCTCCACTTT. As protein: CASRLKSSYNSPLHF.

This clone showed up just a few times. The chain carries TRBV10-3 and TRBJ2-7; D is undetermined. CDR3 size: 12 residues. Germline V gives CDR1 ENHRY, CDR2 SYGVKD. The V end lost 7 bases, the J end lost 2 bases, and 9 bases lay between the germline ends. CDR3: CAITDGAYEQYF. CDR3 nucleotides: TGTGCCATCACGGACGGTGCCTACGAGCAGTACTTC.

The chain carries TRBV21-1 and TRBJ2-4. TRBV21-1 has pseudogene status. The CDR3 has 16 residues. CDR3 loop: CASSSSGGRDKNIQYF. DNA for the CDR3: TGTGCCAGCAGCAGTTCAGGGGGGAGGGACAAAAACATTCAGTACTTC.

The chain has TRBV7-8 and TRBJ1-5, with 11 bases lining up with TRBD1. Germline V gives CDR1 SGHVS, CDR2 FQNEAQ. This CDR3 contains 15 residues. After removal of 5 bases from V and 4 bases from J, the junction contained 4 bases not matched to a gene. In nucleotides, the CDR3 is TGTGCCAGCAGCACAGGACAGGGGGCAAATCAGCCCCAGCATTTT. It yields the protein CASSTGQGANQPQHF.

The genes are TRBV3-1 (or the pseudogene TRBV3-2) and TRBJ2-7, with a weak D call TRBD2 (6 bases). This CDR3 is built from 14 residues. The germline V and J ends were trimmed by 2 bases and 4 bases, with 12 bases remaining between them. Germline V gene sequence: CDR1 LGHDT, CDR2 YNNKEL (reference sequence). The CDR3 region is CASSQSGLTYEQYF. CDR3 in DNA: TGTGCCAGCAGCCAATCGGGACTTACTTACGAGCAGTACTTC.